This TCR beta chain is from a study of blood T cell repertoires in COVID-19. In the study overall: PBMCs, B-cell-depleted T cells, or T cells provided the cDNA or gDNA that made up the material.

Study members were between about 18 and 95 years old and lived in roughly 24 US regions. Assignment of participants to cohorts was predicated upon participant-reported clinical history. Recovered Cohort 3 donors showed two negative PCRs, clearance, or symptom resolution. Germline V lookup: CDR1 SGHRS, CDR2 YFSETQ. V was clipped by 4 bases and J by 0 bases; unmatched bases: 10. CDR3 length equals 18 residues. Assay: immunoSEQ multiplex PCR; the TCRdb copy retains only in-frame clones and omits some. The data hold 320,000 or so clones, with about 90% observed a single time. V and J are TRBV5-1 and TRBJ2-7; 13 bases are a match to TRBD2. The receptor's source is a man aged 25 to 45 who had recovered from COVID-19. Sequencing used PBMCs or T cells enriched from blood (not recorded which). In DNA form, the CDR3 reads TGCGCCAGCAGCCGATCGACTAGCGGGGGGTCATTCTCCTACGAGCAGTACTTC. Protein sequence: CASSRSTSGGSFSYEQYF.